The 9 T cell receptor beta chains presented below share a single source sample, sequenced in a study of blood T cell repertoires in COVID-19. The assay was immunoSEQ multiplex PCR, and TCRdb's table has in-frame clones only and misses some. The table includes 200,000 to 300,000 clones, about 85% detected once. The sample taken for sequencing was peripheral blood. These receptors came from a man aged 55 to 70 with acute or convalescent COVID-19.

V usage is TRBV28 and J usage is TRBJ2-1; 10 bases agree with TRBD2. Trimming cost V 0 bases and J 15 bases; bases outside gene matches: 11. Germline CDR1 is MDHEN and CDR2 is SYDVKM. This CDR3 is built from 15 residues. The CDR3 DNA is TGTGCCAGCAGTTTATGGGCTAGCGGGAGAGTTGGGGGGTTCTTC. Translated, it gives CASSLWASGRVGGFF.

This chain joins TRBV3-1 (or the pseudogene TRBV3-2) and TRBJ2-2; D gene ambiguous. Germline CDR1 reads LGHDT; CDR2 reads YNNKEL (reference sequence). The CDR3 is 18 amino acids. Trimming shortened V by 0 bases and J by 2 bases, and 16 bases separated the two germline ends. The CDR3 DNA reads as TGTGCCAGCAGCCAAGATCGCGTACGTTGGTATAACACCGGGGAGCTGTTTTTT. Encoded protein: CASSQDRVRWYNTGELFF.

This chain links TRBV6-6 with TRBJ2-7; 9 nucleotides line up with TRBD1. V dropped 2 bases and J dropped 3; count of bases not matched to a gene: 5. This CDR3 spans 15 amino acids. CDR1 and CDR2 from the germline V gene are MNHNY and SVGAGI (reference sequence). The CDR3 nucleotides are TGTGCCAGCAGTTACCCGACAGGGGGAAACTACGAGCAGTACTTC. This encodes CASSYPTGGNYEQYF.

This chain's CDR3 is CASSLGQNSYNEQFF. The CDR3 DNA follows: TGTGCCAGCAGTTTAGGGCAAAACTCCTACAATGAGCAGTTCTTC. V is TRBV27 and J is TRBJ2-1; no firm D call. V was shortened by 2 bases and J by 0 bases, with 8 bases between the two germline ends. Per germline, CDR1 MNHEY and CDR2 SMNVEV (reference sequence). This CDR3 has 15 residues.

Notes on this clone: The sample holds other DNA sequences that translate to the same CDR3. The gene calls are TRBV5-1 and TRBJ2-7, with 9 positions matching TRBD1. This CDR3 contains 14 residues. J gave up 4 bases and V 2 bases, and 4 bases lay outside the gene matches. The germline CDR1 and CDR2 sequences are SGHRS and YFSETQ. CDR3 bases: TGCGCCAGCAGCTTACAGGGGGCAGGTTACGAGCAGTACTTC. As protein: CASSLQGAGYEQYF.

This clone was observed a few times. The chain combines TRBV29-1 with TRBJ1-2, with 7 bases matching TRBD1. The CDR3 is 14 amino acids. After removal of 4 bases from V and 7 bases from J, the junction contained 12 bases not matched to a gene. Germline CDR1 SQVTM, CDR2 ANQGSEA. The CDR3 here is CSVALTTGLRGYTF. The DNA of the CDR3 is TGCAGCGTTGCGCTTACGACAGGGCTGCGTGGCTACACCTTC.

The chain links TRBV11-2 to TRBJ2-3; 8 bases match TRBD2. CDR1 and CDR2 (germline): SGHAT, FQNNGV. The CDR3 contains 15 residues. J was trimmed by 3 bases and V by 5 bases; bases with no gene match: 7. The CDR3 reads CASSPPTGGTDTQYF. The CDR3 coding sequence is TGTGCCAGCAGCCCCCCCACGGGAGGGACAGATACGCAGTATTTT.

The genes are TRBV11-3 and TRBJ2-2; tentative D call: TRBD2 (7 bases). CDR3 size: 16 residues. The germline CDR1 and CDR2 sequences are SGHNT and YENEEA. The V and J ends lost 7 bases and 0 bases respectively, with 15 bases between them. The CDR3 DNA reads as TGTGCCAGCACCCCGGGGGGCTCCCCGAACACCGGGGAGCTGTTTTTT. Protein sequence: CASTPGGSPNTGELFF.

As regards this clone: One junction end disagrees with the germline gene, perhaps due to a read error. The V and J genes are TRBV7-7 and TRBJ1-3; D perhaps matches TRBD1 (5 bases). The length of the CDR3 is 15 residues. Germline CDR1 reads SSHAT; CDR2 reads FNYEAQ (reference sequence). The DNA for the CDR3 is TGTGCTAGCAGCTTAGGTACAGGCTCTGGAAACACCATATATTTT. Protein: CASSLGTGSGNTIYF.